This TCR beta chain appears in the sequencing data of a study of ipilimumab plus nivolumab after autologous stem cell transplantation. For the study at large: The DLBCL cohort had primary refractory and relapsed disease, with 18-month progression-free survival of about 86% and 29%. Study observations and caveats: TCR repertoire, Treg phenotype and gut microbiota reportedly support more study of this approach.

With respect to this clone: What it recognizes is unknown.

Germline assignment: CDR1 SGHRS and CDR2 YFSETQ. The CDR3 runs to 14 residues. The V gene lost 1 base and the J gene lost 5 bases, with 12 bases spanning the gap. Profiled with immunoSEQ multiplex PCR; TCRdb holds only in-frame clones, not every one. The sample has about 84,000 clones; about 83% are singletons. Checkpoint therapy with ipilimumab 1 mg/kg began 14 to 28 days after transplant. This TCR was recovered from a male donor with diffuse large B-cell lymphoma. The chain combines TRBV5-1 with TRBJ2-5; D uncertain. The sequencing here drew on PBMCs, taken in a trial of ipilimumab plus nivolumab as post-transplant consolidation. CDR3 protein: CASSLRSRGETQYF. The DNA for the CDR3 is TGCGCCAGCAGCTTGAGGTCTAGAGGTGAGACCCAGTACTTC.